A selection of T cell receptor beta chains follows, all from one sample in a study of early stage breast cancer tumors. Sequencing used immunoSEQ multiplex PCR; TCRdb keeps in-frame clones, though not all of them. The sample holds more than 12,000 clones, 65% to 85% seen once. Sequencing used normal breast tissue next to the tumor. The receptor source for this set is a person aged 25 to 40 with breast cancer. Each CDR3 is given with its conserved first and last residue. The D gene is left open where the match is weak. Size is omitted from some rows. Given values are once, few, many or a class for expanded clones.

clone_size,v_call,j_call,d_call,cdr3_nt,cdr3_aa
-,TRBV11-2,TRBJ2-7,-,TGTGCCAGCAGCTTAGAGTTGACAAAACCCTACGAGCAGTACTTC,CASSLELTKPYEQYF
-,TRBV27,TRBJ2-1,-,TGTGCCAGCAGTCTGATAGCGGACCGGGGGTATGAGCAGTTCTTC,CASSLIADRGYEQFF
-,TRBV5-5,TRBJ2-2,-,TGTGCCAGCAGCTTGGATCACGGGGGCACCGGGGAGCTGTTTTTT,CASSLDHGGTGELFF
few,TRBV27,TRBJ2-1,-,TGTGCCAGCAGTTTATCGGCGGGTGGCGCGGGTCTGAATGACAAATTGGGGCAGTTCTTC,CASSLSAGGAGLNDKLGQFF
-,TRBV5-4,TRBJ1-2,-,TGTGCCAGCGGCTTAGGGGCAGACGCTAACTATGGCTACACCTTC,CASGLGADANYGYTF
-,TRBV7-2,TRBJ2-3,-,TGTGCCAGCAGCTTCGGGATCCCAGATACGCAGTATTTT,CASSFGIPDTQYF
-,TRBV14,TRBJ1-1,-,TGTGCCAGCAGCCTCCACCGGGGGGTGAACACTGAAGCTTTCTTT,CASSLHRGVNTEAFF
-,TRBV7-9,TRBJ2-7,-,TGTGCCAGCAGCTTAGCAGTGGGGGTTAAGAGCTCCTACGAGCAGTACTTC,CASSLAVGVKSSYEQYF
few,TRBV4-3,TRBJ1-1,-,TGCGCCAGCAGCCAAGGGGGGGCCAACACTGAAGCTTTCTTT,CASSQGGANTEAFF
few,TRBV30,TRBJ1-1,-,TGTGCCTGGAGTCGTAGTGTTAACACTGAAGCTTTCTTT,CAWSRSVNTEAFF
-,TRBV9,TRBJ2-1,TRBD2,TGTGCCAGCAGCGTAGTGGGAGGGAGTGCGACCGATGAGCAGTTCTTC,CASSVVGGSATDEQFF
once,TRBV2,TRBJ1-1,-,TGTGCCAGCAGGGCCTTTCGGGACACTGAAGCTTTCTTT,CASRAFRDTEAFF
-,TRBV7-2,TRBJ2-1,-,TGTGCCAGCAGCTTAGCGCGTGCGTCCGATGAGCAGTTCTTC,CASSLARASDEQFF
-,TRBV6-1,TRBJ2-5,-,TGTGCCAGCAGTGACACAATGGGGGAGACCCAGTACTTC,CASSDTMGETQYF
-,TRBV30,TRBJ1-1,-,TGTGCCTGGAACCAGCAGGGTGAAGCTTTCTTT,CAWNQQGEAFF
-,TRBV7-6,TRBJ2-7,-,TGTGCCAGCAGCTTGGCGCCCGAGACTAGTCTCTCCTACGAGCAGTACTTC,CASSLAPETSLSYEQYF
-,TRBV6-5,TRBJ2-5,-,TGTGCCAGCGTCTCCCCCGGGGGAGAGACCCAGTACTTC,CASVSPGGETQYF
-,TRBV7-9,TRBJ1-1,-,TGTGCCAGCAGCTTATTGGATCTGAACACTGAAGCTTTCTTT,CASSLLDLNTEAFF
once,TRBV27,TRBJ1-1,TRBD1,TGTGCCAGCAGTCTCCTCAGGGGGCAACTTACGAACACTGAAGCTTTCTTT,CASSLLRGQLTNTEAFF
-,TRBV5-1,TRBJ2-2,TRBD2,TGCGCCAGCAGCCTTAGCGGGAGCCCCAAGGACACCGGGGAGCTGTTTTTT,CASSLSGSPKDTGELFF
-,TRBV4-2,TRBJ2-3,TRBD2,TGTGCCAGCAGCCTACTGGGACTATTCTCAGATACGCAGTATTTT,CASSLLGLFSDTQYF
-,TRBV5-5,TRBJ2-7,-,TGTGCCAGCAATCCCGATCCCGACAGGACCTACGAGCAGTACTTC,CASNPDPDRTYEQYF
few,TRBV4-1,TRBJ1-2,-,TGCGCCAGCAGCCACATAAGGGGCAGGAAGGACTATGGCTACACCTTC,CASSHIRGRKDYGYTF
-,TRBV28,TRBJ2-1,-,TGTGCCAGCAGTTATGGCGGTAGCTCCTACAATGAGCAGTTCTTC,CASSYGGSSYNEQFF
few,TRBV7-7,TRBJ1-6,-,TGTGCTAGCAGGCGACAGAGCTCCTATAATTCACCCCTCCACTTT,CASRRQSSYNSPLHF
-,TRBV11-3,TRBJ2-1,-,TGTGCCAGCAGCTTAGGGGGGCAAGTTAATGAGCAGTTCTTC,CASSLGGQVNEQFF
-,TRBV7-2,TRBJ2-6,-,TGTGCCAGCAGCTCTTACTCTGGGGCCAACGTCCTGACTTTC,CASSSYSGANVLTF
-,TRBV7-8,TRBJ2-7,-,TGTGCCAGCAGCCGTTTAGGGGGAGGCTCCTACGAGCAGTACTTC,CASSRLGGGSYEQYF
-,TRBV2,TRBJ2-3,-,TGTGCCAGCAGTGTTGAATTAGATGCAGATACGCAGTATTTT,CASSVELDADTQYF
-,TRBV11-3,TRBJ1-4,-,TGTGCCAGCAGCTCCGGACAGACAACTAATGAAAAACTGTTTTTT,CASSSGQTTNEKLFF
once,TRBV30,TRBJ2-1,TRBD1,TGTGCCTGGAGTGAGGGCAGGGGGTACAATGAGCAGTTCTTC,CAWSEGRGYNEQFF
-,TRBV19,TRBJ1-4,-,TGTGCCAGTAGTACCACCACGACGGGGGAAAAACTGTTTTTT,CASSTTTTGEKLFF
-,TRBV5-6,TRBJ1-2,-,TGTGCCAGCAGTCCGAACCCAGGGCATGGCTACACCTTC,CASSPNPGHGYTF
once,TRBV2,TRBJ2-4,-,TGTGCCAGCAGTGATGTGGGCGGGAAAAACATTCAGTACTTC,CASSDVGGKNIQYF
-,TRBV18,TRBJ2-1,-,TGTGCCAGCTCACCACCCCCGGCAGCGAGCAATGAGCAGTTCTTC,CASSPPPAASNEQFF
-,TRBV7-2,TRBJ1-2,-,TGTGCCAGCAGCACCGACGGAAACTATGGCTACACCTTC,CASSTDGNYGYTF
-,TRBV2,TRBJ2-1,TRBD2,TGTGCCAGCAGCGCCCCGCTAGCGGGAGAGGCCAATGAGCAGTTCTTC,CASSAPLAGEANEQFF
-,TRBV7-9,TRBJ2-7,TRBD2,TGTGCCAGCAGCCAAGATTGGGTGACTAGCGGGAGAGCCTACGAGCAGTACTTC,CASSQDWVTSGRAYEQYF
-,TRBV10-1,TRBJ1-5,-,TGCGCCAGCCTTATCCCGAAGAGGGACCCCAACAATCAGCCCCAGCATTTT,CASLIPKRDPNNQPQHF
-,TRBV19,TRBJ1-5,-,TGTGCCAGTAGTATAGTGAGGGGGGCAGTGGGCAATCAGCCCCAGCATTTT,CASSIVRGAVGNQPQHF
-,TRBV5-4,TRBJ1-2,-,TGTGCCAGCAGTTTGGGAGGCGGCTACACCTTC,CASSLGGGYTF
-,TRBV2,TRBJ1-2,TRBD1,TGTGCCAGCAGATTGACAGGGGGCGAAATTGGCTACACCTTC,CASRLTGGEIGYTF
-,TRBV29-1,TRBJ2-3,TRBD1,TGCATCATTGGGGACAGGGGGTTTTTGGGTGAGACAGATACGCAGTATTTT,CIIGDRGFLGETDTQYF
-,TRBV6-1,TRBJ1-2,-,TGTGCCAGCAGTGAAGGGACAGTAGTTGTCTATGGCTACACCTTC,CASSEGTVVVYGYTF
few,TRBV6-5,TRBJ2-7,TRBD2,TGTGCCAGCAGGACCGGGACTAGCGACTACGAGCAGTACTTC,CASRTGTSDYEQYF
once,TRBV7-9,TRBJ2-3,TRBD2,TGTGCCAGCAGCTTATTTGGGGCTAGCGGGAGCACAGATACGCAGTATTTT,CASSLFGASGSTDTQYF
-,TRBV19,TRBJ2-7,-,TGTGCCAGTAGTCCGGCCCAACCCAAAGGCTACGAGCAGTACTTC,CASSPAQPKGYEQYF
-,TRBV11-3,TRBJ2-1,TRBD2,TGTGCCAGCAGCCCCGGGACTAGTGGTAATGAGCAGTTCTTC,CASSPGTSGNEQFF
-,TRBV27,TRBJ1-5,-,TGTGCCAGCAGTCCCTCCCGACAGTATCAGCCCCAGCATTTT,CASSPSRQYQPQHF